This T cell receptor (beta chain) was recovered during a study of human T cells and chemical hapten exposure listed by TCRdb under 2021. Regarding the complete study: The libraries were sequenced as a pool, and the TCR yield per sample differed mostly because of small variations in library volumes within the pool. Peripheral blood TCR repertoire changes were tracked in vivo in alopecia patients during primary and secondary sensitization to the hapten diphenylcyclopropenone (DPC). Each blood RNA sample was used to sequence both TCR alpha and TCR beta chains.

Broader findings and caveats from the paper: Repeated subsampling changed both the strength of the expansion versus patch-test correlation and the threshold at which that correlation became significant. DPC sensitization did not change the number of TCRs with a frequency above 1 in 1000, and there was no evidence of changes in global repertoire structure.

With regard to this clonotype: Its antigen specificity is not known. No per-base quality is available; no much larger clone lies one base away.

Library creation used RACE. The sequencer listed for this sample is NextSeq 500. Library preparation attached unique molecular identifiers to individual cDNA molecules for quantitative, reproducible TCR counting. Regarding the original processing steps: Samples had a median of roughly 87,000 TCRs, with a range from 23,224 to 690,600. The Decombinator software suite was used to annotate the V, J and CDR3 of the TCR reads. Every sample was subsampled to the same number of TCRs (28,000) for the PS versus PT1 abundance plots. Expanded TCRs were defined as absent before sensitization and observed at least eight times at the 2-week time point. Using fastp at Q25 and MiXCR, TCRdb reprocessed the public reads and kept productive beta chains. Every distinct CDR3 protein forms one entry, paired with its most common genes and DNA. The V and J calls and clone size are TCRdb's, not the authors'. This sample is represented by more than 75,000 distinct CDR3 sequences; 7% to 9% of them were singletons. The top ten hold approximately 1.4% of the sample.

In the paper's terms, the time point label means: healthy volunteer bleed at 6 weeks. Total RNA was extracted from unfractionated whole blood that had been collected in Tempus Blood RNA tubes. A few healthy volunteers acted as controls for TCR sequencing and had blood drawn at day 0, 2 weeks and 6 weeks. CDR3 length: 14 amino acids, cysteine to phenylalanine. Solely the CDR3 DNA is kept, with 42 bases framed from the first base. Between the V and J ends, shortened by 4 bases and 4 bases respectively, the junction contains 10 bases. CDR1 LNHDA and CDR2 SQIVND were looked up in the germline V gene (reference sequence).

Material: whole blood. The sequence was collected from a male donor in good health. Some clones in this sample may be carry-over from other donors' samples. The V and J segments used are TRBV19 and TRBJ2-2; the D gene could be TRBD1 or TRBD2, each one agreeing over 5 bases. For the CDR3, the sequence is CASSRGSPTGELFF. The sequenced DNA is TGTGCCAGTAGTAGGGGGAGCCCCACCGGGGAGCTGTTTTTT.